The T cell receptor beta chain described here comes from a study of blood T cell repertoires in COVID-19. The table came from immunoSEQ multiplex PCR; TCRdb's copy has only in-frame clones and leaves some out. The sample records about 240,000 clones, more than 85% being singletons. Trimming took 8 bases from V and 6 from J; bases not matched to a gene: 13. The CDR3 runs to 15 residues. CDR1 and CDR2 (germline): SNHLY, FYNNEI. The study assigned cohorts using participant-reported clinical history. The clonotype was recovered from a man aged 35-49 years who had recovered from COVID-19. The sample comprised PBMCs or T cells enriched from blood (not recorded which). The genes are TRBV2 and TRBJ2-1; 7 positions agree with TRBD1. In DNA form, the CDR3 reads TGTGCCAGCTTTTCCGGGCAGGGGGTGGGCAATGAGCAGTTCTTC. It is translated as CASFSGQGVGNEQFF.